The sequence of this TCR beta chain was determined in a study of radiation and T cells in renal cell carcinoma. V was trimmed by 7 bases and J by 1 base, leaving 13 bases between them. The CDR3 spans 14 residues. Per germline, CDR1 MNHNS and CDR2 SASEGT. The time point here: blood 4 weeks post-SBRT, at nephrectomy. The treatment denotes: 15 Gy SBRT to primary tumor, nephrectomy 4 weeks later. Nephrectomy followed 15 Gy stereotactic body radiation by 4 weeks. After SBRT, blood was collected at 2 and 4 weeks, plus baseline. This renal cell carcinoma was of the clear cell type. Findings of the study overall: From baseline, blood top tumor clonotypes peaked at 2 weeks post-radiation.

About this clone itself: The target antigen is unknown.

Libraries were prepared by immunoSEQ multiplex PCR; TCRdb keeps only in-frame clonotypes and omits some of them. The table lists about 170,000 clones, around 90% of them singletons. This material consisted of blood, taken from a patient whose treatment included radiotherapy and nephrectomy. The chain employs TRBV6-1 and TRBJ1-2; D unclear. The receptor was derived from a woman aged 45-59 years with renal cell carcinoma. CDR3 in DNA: TGTGCCAGCAAGCCCGGACGGGATAACTATGGCTACACCTTC. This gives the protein CASKPGRDNYGYTF.